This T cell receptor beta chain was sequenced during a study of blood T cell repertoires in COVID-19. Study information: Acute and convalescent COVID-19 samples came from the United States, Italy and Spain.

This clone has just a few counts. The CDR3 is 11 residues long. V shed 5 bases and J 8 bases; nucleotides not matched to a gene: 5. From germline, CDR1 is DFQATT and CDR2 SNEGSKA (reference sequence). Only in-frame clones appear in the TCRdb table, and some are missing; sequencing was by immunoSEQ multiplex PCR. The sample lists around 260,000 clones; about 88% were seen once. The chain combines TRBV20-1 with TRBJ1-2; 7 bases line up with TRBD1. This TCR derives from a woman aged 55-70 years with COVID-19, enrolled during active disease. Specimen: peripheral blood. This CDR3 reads CSARTGPGYTF. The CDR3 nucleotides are TGCAGTGCTCGGACAGGTCCCGGCTACACCTTC.